The clone carrying this TCR beta chain was counted once. The germline V gene encodes CDR1 SGHAT and CDR2 FQNNGV. This CDR3 spans 14 amino acids. J lost 7 bases, V lost 5 bases, and 7 bases had no gene match. In the original processing: Nucleated cell counts were estimated from reference gene primer amplification. Some clones are missing from TCRdb's copy, which holds only in-frame ones; the method was immunoSEQ multiplex PCR. V, J and clone size derive from that table, while D and trimming were established from the DNA sequence. This table has 100,000 to 150,000 clones, 65% to 85% appearing once. These data are taken from a study of blood T cell repertoires in COVID-19. Across the study: Researchers got acute and convalescent COVID-19 samples from the United States, Italy and Spain. PBMCs, B-cell-depleted T cells, or T cells provided the cDNA or gDNA that made up the material.

This sequence joins TRBV11-2 and TRBJ1-2; 10 bases are shared with TRBD1. Sequences were obtained from peripheral blood. The source of this sequence is a man of 80 years or more with active or convalescent COVID-19. The CDR3 here is CASSSTGTGAGYTF. CDR3 coding DNA: TGTGCCAGCAGCAGTACCGGGACAGGGGCTGGCTACACCTTC.